This TCR beta chain comes out of a study of blood T cells in healthy people across ages. Overall study findings and caveats: Researchers report that TCR beta diversity correlated strongly with naive T cell percentage. Older age went with lower TCR beta diversity per million T cells, in a roughly linear way.

The study drew donors from healthy Caucasian individuals in Russia aged roughly 6 to 90. A second PCR of about 6 to 12 cycles used a sample-barcoded 5' primer and a J-beta primer mix. Each CDR3 protein is one row after TCRdb ran MiXCR on the 5' RACE reads. The table records some 1.6 million distinct CDR3 sequences, roughly a third of them present only once. Trimming cost V 4 bases and J 4 bases, with 15 bases left between them. The CDR3 covers 14 residues. Germline assignment: CDR1 GTSNPN and CDR2 SVGIG (reference sequence). Of note for this clonotype: Its antigen is as yet unknown.

This sequence was found in a woman younger than 45 in good health. The chain is built from TRBV30 and TRBJ2-3, with D unclear. Sequencing was performed on blood. CDR3 DNA: TGTGCCTGGACGGTGGTAGTGGCATCAGATACGCAGTATTTT. It translates to CAWTVVVASDTQYF.